The sample holds a few counts of the clone carrying this TCR beta chain. Each CDR3 protein gets one entry after TCRdb re-called the RT-PCR reads with MiXCR. Here the sample spans about 540,000 distinct CDR3 sequences, under 25% being singletons. The data were obtained in a study of response to subunit inactivated influenza vaccine. The germline V gene has CDR1 ENHRY and CDR2 SYGVKD. V shed 1 base and J shed 7 bases, with 8 bases lying between them. CDR3 length: 14 amino acids. The same specimen was also included in a second study, on T cells expressing NK-cell markers. That work contributes: Libraries used 5'RACE template switching adding universal primer site and UMIs. Of CD8+ T cells, about 1.0-8% belonged to dominant NKG2C+ clonotypes in more than five donors. The CD3+CD56-NKG2C+ fraction of four donors was likewise dominated by these clonotypes. Unclear, still, was the HCMV specificity of the expanded NKG2C+ T cell clones.

The sequencing here drew on CD4+ T cells sorted from PBMCs, taken roughly 13 days after vaccination. The J gene is TRBJ1-6, the V gene TRBV10-3; D is ambiguous. The sequence was obtained from a man aged 45-60 years who received an inactivated influenza vaccine. The CDR3, as DNA: TGTGCCATCAGTGAGTACGGTGGAAATTCACCCCTCCACTTT. Its translation: CAISEYGGNSPLHF.